The entry below gives a single T cell receptor beta chain sequence along with its context. No antigen is known for it. Other DNA sequences in this specimen translate into the identical CDR3. The assay was immunoSEQ multiplex PCR, and TCRdb's table has in-frame clones only and misses some. The sample carries tens of thousands of clones, 70% to 90% recorded once. These data come from a study of identifying expanded T cells in peripheral blood. The CDR3 has 16 residues. Germline CDR1 SGHRS, CDR2 YFSETQ. V lost 0 bases, J lost 1 base, and 0 bases stayed unmatched. During the collection period, no donor immune events like infections were recorded. Study-wide results and limits: Across healthy donors, higher total template counts meant significantly greater approximately 2-week count variance. Differentially abundant clones: roughly 1.2 between replicates, roughly 16 at 2 to 3 weeks, under 25 at four.

The sequenced sample was blood. The rearrangement uses TRBV5-1 and TRBJ2-3; 12 nucleotides match TRBD2. The sequence came from a person aged 18 to 75 in good health. CDR3 sequence (DNA): TGCGCCAGCAGCTTGGGACTAGCGGGGGGCACAGATACGCAGTATTTT. The encoded protein is CASSLGLAGGTDTQYF.